These 25 T cell receptor beta chains share one sample of origin, sequenced in a study of PD-L1 blockade in urothelial cancer. Time point reported: peripheral blood 6 weeks after treatment start. Assay used: immunoSEQ multiplex PCR; TCRdb lists only in-frame clones, some missing. The sample has roughly 30,000 clones, 89% seen once. Sequencing used PBMCs, obtained around atezolizumab (anti-PD-L1) treatment. These receptors originate from a man at least 80 years old with urothelial cancer.

The rearrangement links TRBV4-1 to TRBJ2-2; the D gene is possibly TRBD1 (6 bases). The CDR3 is 17 amino acids. Per germline, CDR1 MGHRA and CDR2 YSYEKL. Between the trimmed V and J ends, which lost 2 bases and 4 bases, there was a span of 17 bases. In DNA form, the CDR3 reads TGCGCCAGCAGCCAATGGGGGCGGGCAGAAGGCACCGGGGAGCTGTTTTTT. Its translation is CASSQWGRAEGTGELFF.

The rearrangement joins TRBV18 to TRBJ2-1, with a tentative D call TRBD2 (5 bases). With 3 bases removed from V and 7 bases from J, the gap between germline ends came to 16 bases. This CDR3 region has 15 residues. Germline V CDR1 and CDR2: KGHSH, LQKENI. The CDR3 here is CASSPGLAAWNEQFF. The CDR3 nucleotides read TGTGCCAGCTCACCCGGCCTAGCAGCGTGGAATGAGCAGTTCTTC.

The chain uses TRBV5-1 and TRBJ2-1; tentatively, D is TRBD2 (6 bases). The V gene lost 1 base and the J gene lost 0 bases, with 11 bases spanning the gap. The CDR3 is 16 amino acids. The V gene's germline CDR1 is SGHRS and CDR2 YFSETQ. In DNA form, the CDR3 reads TGCGCCAGCAGCTTGTCCGTCGGGGGCTCCTACAATGAGCAGTTCTTC. This translates into CASSLSVGGSYNEQFF.

With regard to this clone: A read error may produce the germline difference seen at one junction end. The genes are TRBV4-1 and TRBJ2-7; a weak D match, TRBD2 (6 bases). Germline V gene lookup returns CDR1 MGHRA and CDR2 YSYEKL. CDR3 length: 14 amino acids. This CDR3 reads CVSSQGQDYYEQYF. The CDR3 coding sequence is TGCGTCAGCAGCCAAGGGCAGGACTACTACGAGCAGTACTTC.

This clone was seen only a few times. The CDR3 region is CASSYGTGWNQPQHF. CDR3 bases: TGTGCCAGCAGTTATGGGACAGGGTGGAATCAGCCCCAGCATTTT. The chain employs TRBV2 and TRBJ1-5, with TRBD1 matching 9 bases. The germline CDR1 and CDR2 sequences are SNHLY and FYNNEI. The V and J ends lost 5 bases and 4 bases, in that order; junction bases with no gene match: 6. The CDR3 contains 15 residues.

This clone showed up just once. This sequence joins TRBV19 and TRBJ2-1; 8 bases agree with TRBD2. The CDR3 is 14 amino acids. Looked up from germline, CDR1 is LNHDA and CDR2 is SQIVND (reference sequence). V trimming: 5 bases; J trimming: 9 bases; junction bases outside the gene matches: 9. The CDR3 DNA follows: TGTGCCAGTAGTTTAAGAGGACTAGCTGGTGAGCAGTTCTTC. Its protein is CASSLRGLAGEQFF.

V is TRBV9 and J is TRBJ2-7, with TRBD2 identical over 13 bases. CDR3 size: 15 residues. Germline V gene lookup returns CDR1 SGDLS and CDR2 YYNGEE. Trimming at V came to 1 base and at J to 5 bases, leaving 3 bases not matched to a gene. CDR3 loop: CASSVTGLAGDEQYF. The CDR3 nucleotides read TGTGCCAGCAGCGTAACCGGACTAGCGGGAGACGAGCAGTACTTC.

This chain links TRBV18 with TRBJ1-2; 7 nucleotides align to TRBD1. Germline CDR1 reads KGHSH; CDR2 reads LQKENI. There are 16 residues in the CDR3. The V and J ends lost 3 bases and 4 bases, in that order; junction bases with no gene match: 11. The CDR3 coding sequence is TGTGCCAGCTCACCGGCCCTTAGGGGGCGCGTCTATGGCTACACCTTC. Its protein is CASSPALRGRVYGYTF.

The J gene is TRBJ2-5, the V gene TRBV18, with TRBD2 identical over 9 bases. The CDR3 length is 15 residues. V lost 6 bases to trimming and J lost 1 base; unmatched junction nucleotides: 6. Germline assignment: CDR1 KGHSH and CDR2 LQKENI. CDR3 nucleotide sequence: TGTGCCAGCTCTCTAGCGGGACGGTCCCAAGAGACCCAGTACTTC. Translating it yields CASSLAGRSQETQYF.

The chain employs TRBV2 and TRBJ2-2; 7 bases line up with TRBD1. The CDR3 length is 13 residues. Unmatched junction bases numbered 2, after V lost 5 bases and J lost 5 bases. Germline values: CDR1 SNHLY, CDR2 FYNNEI. The CDR3 DNA reads TGTGCCAGCAGTCCAGGGGGAACCGGGGAGCTGTTTTTT. It specifies CASSPGGTGELFF.

This chain uses TRBV11-3 with TRBJ2-2; TRBD2 agrees at 12 bases. This CDR3 spans 15 amino acids. CDR1 is SGHNT, CDR2 YENEEA, per germline. Trimming cost V 5 bases and J 6 bases; bases outside gene matches: 4. This CDR3 is CASSRLAGDSGELFF. In DNA form, the CDR3 reads TGTGCCAGCAGCCGACTAGCGGGAGATTCCGGGGAGCTGTTTTTT.

The chain couples TRBV5-4 to TRBJ1-2; D ambiguous. Germline V lookup: CDR1 SGHNT, CDR2 YYREEE (reference sequence). The CDR3 has 15 residues. Deletions cut 0 bases from V and 0 bases from J, with 9 bases between. The CDR3 coding sequence is TGTGCCAGCAGCTTGGCCGGGTCCGCTAACTATGGCTACACCTTC. This gives the protein CASSLAGSANYGYTF.

This rearrangement joins TRBV10-3 to TRBJ2-4; D is unresolved. The CDR3 is 15 amino acids. Germline assignment: CDR1 ENHRY and CDR2 SYGVKD. V was shortened by 2 bases and J by 0 bases, with 8 bases between the two germline ends. CDR3 sequence (DNA): TGTGCCATCAGTGAGGGTGAACTAGCCAAAAACATTCAGTACTTC. It translates to CAISEGELAKNIQYF.

This clone was found a few times. The chain has TRBV7-2 and TRBJ2-3; 9 positions match TRBD2. With 8 bases clipped from V and 0 bases from J, the junction kept 6 bases outside the gene matches. Germline-derived CDR1 and CDR2 are SGHTA and FQGNSA. This CDR3 is built from 15 residues. The CDR3 loop is CASRRLAASTDTQYF. CDR3 in DNA: TGTGCCAGCCGCCGACTAGCGGCCAGCACAGATACGCAGTATTTT.

A note on this clone: Additional DNA sequences in this sample encode the identical CDR3. The V gene is TRBV5-4, the J gene TRBJ1-4; D not resolved. CDR1 and CDR2 (germline): SGHNT, YYREEE (reference sequence). The length of the CDR3 is 16 residues. V dropped 1 base and J dropped 3 bases, with 13 bases sitting between them. CDR3 in DNA: TGTGCCAGCAGCTTGACCAGAGGATCGGCTAATGAAAAACTGTTTTTT. Translated, it gives CASSLTRGSANEKLFF.

The chain joins TRBV28 to TRBJ2-5, with D perhaps TRBD2 (6 bases). V gave up 6 bases and J gave up 4 bases, with 12 bases separating them. The CDR3 has 13 amino acids. CDR1 and CDR2 (germline): MDHEN, SYDVKM. The CDR3 loop reads CASRGGALETQYF. The CDR3 DNA follows: TGTGCCAGCAGGGGAGGCGCTCTAGAGACCCAGTACTTC.

The rearrangement uses TRBV28 and TRBJ2-7; D might be TRBD1 (5 bases). This CDR3 has 14 amino acids. V gave up 2 bases and J gave up 4 bases, with 12 bases separating them. Per the germline V gene, CDR1 is MDHEN and CDR2 is SYDVKM. In DNA form, the CDR3 reads TGTGCCAGCAGTTTAGGTGGACAAAAATACGAGCAGTACTTC. Translating it yields CASSLGGQKYEQYF. Complete variable domain (other parts from reference TRBV28 and TRBJ2-7): DVKVTQSSRYLVKRTGEKVFLECVQDMDHENMFWYRQDPGLGLRLIYFSYDVKMKEKGDIPEGYSVSREKKERFSLILESASTNQTSMYLCASSLGGQKYEQYFGPGTRLTVT.

The chain joins TRBV14 to TRBJ2-7, with D possibly matching TRBD1 (6 bases). There are 15 residues in the CDR3. The germline V and J ends were trimmed by 1 base and 3 bases, with 13 bases remaining between them. Germline-derived CDR1 and CDR2 are SGHDN and FVKESK. CDR3 sequence reads: CASSQVTGYDYEQYF. The CDR3 region has the DNA TGTGCCAGCAGCCAAGTAACAGGGTATGACTACGAGCAGTACTTC. The full variable domain, rest sourced from reference TRBV14 and TRBJ2-7, is EAGVTQFPSHSVIEKGQTVTLRCDPISGHDNLYWYRRVMGKEIKFLLHFVKESKQDESGMPNNRFLAERTGGTYSTLKVQPAELEDSGVYFCASSQVTGYDYEQYFGPGTRLTVT.

In DNA, the CDR3 is TGCGCCAGCAGTCTCCCGGAGGGCAGGGGGCCGAGCTCCTACAATGAGCAGTTCTTC. Its protein product is CASSLPEGRGPSSYNEQFF. J is TRBJ2-1 and V is TRBV23-1, with TRBD1 identical over 8 bases. TRBV23-1 is an open reading frame whose function is uncertain. V lost 4 bases to trimming and J lost 0 bases; unmatched junction nucleotides: 14. The CDR3 is made up of 19 amino acids.

The gene calls are TRBV2 and TRBJ2-5; D gene uncertain. This CDR3 is 15 amino acids long. V was clipped by 5 bases and J by 1 base, with 14 bases between them. The germline V gene encodes CDR1 SNHLY and CDR2 FYNNEI. CDR3 sequence (DNA): TGTGCCAGCAGTTCACTACCCAACCGCCAAGAGACCCAGTACTTC. As protein: CASSSLPNRQETQYF. The full variable domain, completed using reference TRBV2 and TRBJ2-5, is EPEVTQTPSHQVTQMGQEVILRCVPISNHLYFYWYRQILGQKVEFLVSFYNNEISEKSEIFDDQFSVERPDGSNFTLKIRSTKLEDSAMYFCASSSLPNRQETQYFGPGTRLLVL.

This clone has only one observation. The chain couples TRBV7-2 to TRBJ2-1, with TRBD2 matching over 7 bases. The CDR3 extends over 14 amino acids. The trim removed 5 bases at V and 9 bases at J, leaving 10 bases unmatched. Germline loops: CDR1 SGHTA, CDR2 FQGNSA. The CDR3 DNA follows: TGTGCCAGCAGCATGACTAGCCCAGGTAGTGAGCAGTTCTTC. As protein: CASSMTSPGSEQFF.

V and J are TRBV6-5 and TRBJ2-3; 7 nucleotides line up with TRBD1. The trim removed 4 bases at V and 5 bases at J, leaving 3 bases unmatched. CDR1 and CDR2 (germline): MNHEY, SVGAGI. The CDR3 contains 13 residues. CDR3 loop: CASSFPGGDTQYF. CDR3 DNA: TGTGCCAGCAGTTTCCCAGGGGGAGATACGCAGTATTTT.

The table lists this clone with a count of one. The rearrangement uses TRBV13 and TRBJ2-6; D perhaps matches TRBD1 (6 bases). Germline V lookup: CDR1 PRHDT, CDR2 FYEKMQ (reference sequence). The length of the CDR3 is 15 residues. V was shortened by 5 bases and J by 3 bases, with 11 bases between the two germline ends. The DNA for the CDR3 is TGTGCCAGCAGCCTTACAGGGAGTGGGGCCAACGTCCTGACTTTC. Protein sequence: CASSLTGSGANVLTF. Based on the CDR3 plus reference TRBV13 and TRBJ2-6, the full variable domain is AAGVIQSPRHLIKEKRETATLKCYPIPRHDTVYWYQQGPGQDPQFLISFYEKMQSDKGSIPDRFSAQQFSDYHSELNMSSLELGDSALYFCASSLTGSGANVLTFGAGSRLTVL.

The rearrangement links TRBV5-1 to TRBJ2-7, with a tentative D call TRBD1 (5 bases). V lost 4 bases, J lost 3 bases, and 11 bases lay in between. This CDR3 has 13 residues. The germline V gene has CDR1 SGHRS and CDR2 YFSETQ. As DNA, the CDR3 is TGCGCCAGCAGCAAGACAGCTGACTACGAGCAGTACTTC. This gives the protein CASSKTADYEQYF.

V gene TRBV7-2 combines with J gene TRBJ1-1; no reliable D call. The germline CDR1 and CDR2 sequences are SGHTA and FQGNSA. The CDR3 is 16 residues long. The V and J ends lost 2 bases and 1 base respectively, with 14 bases between them. The CDR3 nucleotides are TGTGCCAGCAGCTTAAAGGCCCGACTAACGAACACTGAAGCTTTCTTT. As protein: CASSLKARLTNTEAFF. Supplemented by reference TRBV7-2 and TRBJ1-1, the full variable domain reads GAGVSQSPSNKVTEKGKDVELRCDPISGHTALYWYRQSLGQGLEFLIYFQGNSAPDKSGLPSDRFSAERTGGSVSTLTIQRTQQEDSAVYLCASSLKARLTNTEAFFGQGTRLTVV.